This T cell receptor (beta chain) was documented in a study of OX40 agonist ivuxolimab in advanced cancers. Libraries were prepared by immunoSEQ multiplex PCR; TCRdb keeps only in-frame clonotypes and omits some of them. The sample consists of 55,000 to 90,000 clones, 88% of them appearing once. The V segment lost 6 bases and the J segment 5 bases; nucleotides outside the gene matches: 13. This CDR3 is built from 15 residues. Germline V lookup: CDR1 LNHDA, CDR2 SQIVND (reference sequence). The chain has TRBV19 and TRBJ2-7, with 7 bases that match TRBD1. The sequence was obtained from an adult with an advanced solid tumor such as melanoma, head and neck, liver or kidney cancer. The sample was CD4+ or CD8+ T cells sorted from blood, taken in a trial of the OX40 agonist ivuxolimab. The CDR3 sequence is CASSPGAGGSHEQYF. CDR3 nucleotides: TGTGCCAGTAGCCCCGGGGCAGGGGGTTCCCACGAGCAGTACTTC.